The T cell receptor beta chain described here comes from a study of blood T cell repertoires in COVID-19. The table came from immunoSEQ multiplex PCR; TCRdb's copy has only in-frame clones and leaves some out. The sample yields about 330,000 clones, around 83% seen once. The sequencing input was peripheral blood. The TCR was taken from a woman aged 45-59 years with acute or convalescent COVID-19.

DNA for the CDR3: TGTGCCACCAGCAGCCCGGGGGGTGCGGGAGAATACAATGAGCAGTTCTTC. Its protein is CATSSPGGAGEYNEQFF. The chain joins TRBV15 to TRBJ2-1; 7 positions match TRBD2. Losses at the gene ends were 3 bases for V and 4 bases for J; bases not matched to a gene: 12. This CDR3 is built from 17 residues. From germline, CDR1 is LNHNV and CDR2 YYDKDF (reference sequence).